The clone carrying this TCR beta chain was detected ten times or more. Its antigen is not identified. TCRdb reprocessed the PCR reads with MiXCR, giving one entry per CDR3 protein. The repertoire includes roughly 320,000 distinct CDR3 sequences, 24% of them detected once, and around 0.7% sits in the top ten. This sample stems from a study of molecular identifiers for immune sequencing clone quantification. The study, taken as a whole, reports: Jurkat TCR RNA that was spiked in from one cell was reportedly detectable among some 970,000 naive cells.

Between the trimmed V and J ends, which lost 6 bases and 2 bases, there was a span of 17 bases. Looked up from germline, CDR1 is SNHLY and CDR2 is FYNNEI. This CDR3 region has 15 residues. Specimen: naive CD8+ T cells from blood, with Jurkat cell RNA spiked in. Specified subset: FACS-sorted CD8+CD4-CCR7+CD45RA+ naive T cells. The rearrangement uses TRBV2 and TRBJ2-7; D is undetermined. The TCR originated in a human donor in good health. Some libraries in this study had Jurkat cell RNA spiked in. This CDR3 is CASSLTLGSTYEQYF. The CDR3 DNA sequence: TGTGCCAGCAGCCTGACACTCGGGTCCACCTACGAGCAGTACTTC. Filled out from reference TRBV2 and TRBJ2-7, the complete variable domain reads EPEVTQTPSHQVTQMGQEVILRCVPISNHLYFYWYRQILGQKVEFLVSFYNNEISEKSEIFDDQFSVERPDGSNFTLKIRSTKLEDSAMYFCASSLTLGSTYEQYFGPGTRLTVT.